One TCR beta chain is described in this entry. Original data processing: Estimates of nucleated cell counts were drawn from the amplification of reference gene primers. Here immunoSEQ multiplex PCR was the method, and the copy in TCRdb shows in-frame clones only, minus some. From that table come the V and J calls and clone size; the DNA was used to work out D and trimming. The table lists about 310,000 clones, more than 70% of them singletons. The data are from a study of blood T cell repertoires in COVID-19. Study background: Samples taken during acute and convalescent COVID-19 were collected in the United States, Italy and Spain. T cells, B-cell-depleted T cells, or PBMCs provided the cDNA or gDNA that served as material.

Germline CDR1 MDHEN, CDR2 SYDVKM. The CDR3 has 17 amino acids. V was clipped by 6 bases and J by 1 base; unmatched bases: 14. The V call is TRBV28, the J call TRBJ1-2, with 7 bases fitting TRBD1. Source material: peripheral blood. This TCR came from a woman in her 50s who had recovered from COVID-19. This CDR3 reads CASRLRDSTLSNYGYTF. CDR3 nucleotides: TGTGCCAGCAGGCTCCGGGACAGCACCCTGAGTAACTATGGCTACACCTTC.